This TCR beta chain was profiled in a study of blood T cell repertoires in COVID-19. Participant-reported clinical history was the basis for cohort assignment. Trimming removed 2 bases from V and 1 base from J, with 11 bases in between. Germline-derived CDR1 and CDR2 are ENHRY and SYGVKD. This CDR3 region has 15 residues. Clones were sequenced by immunoSEQ multiplex PCR, and TCRdb holds only the in-frame ones, with some missing. Of a few hundred thousand clones listed, around 80% were seen once; the top ten hold roughly 5.3%. This chain connects TRBV10-3 to TRBJ2-5; possible D gene TRBD2, 6 bases. The clonotype comes from a man aged 40-49 years who had been exposed to COVID-19. Material: PBMCs or T cells enriched from blood (not recorded which). The CDR3 region is CAISEGVAVQETQYF. In DNA, the CDR3 is TGTGCCATCAGTGAGGGGGTAGCGGTCCAAGAGACCCAGTACTTC.